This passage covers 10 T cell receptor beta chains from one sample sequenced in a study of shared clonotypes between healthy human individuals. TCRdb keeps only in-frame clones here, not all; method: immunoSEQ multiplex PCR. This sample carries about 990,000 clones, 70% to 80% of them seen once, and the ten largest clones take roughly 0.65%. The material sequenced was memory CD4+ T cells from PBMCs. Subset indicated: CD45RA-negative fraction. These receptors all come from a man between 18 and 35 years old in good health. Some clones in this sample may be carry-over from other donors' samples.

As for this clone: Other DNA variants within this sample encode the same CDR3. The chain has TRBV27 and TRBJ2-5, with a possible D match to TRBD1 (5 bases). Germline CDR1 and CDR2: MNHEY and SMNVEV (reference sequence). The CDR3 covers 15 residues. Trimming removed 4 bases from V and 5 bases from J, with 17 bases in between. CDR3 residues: CASSSPGQGKETQYF. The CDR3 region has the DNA TGTGCCAGCAGTTCCCCTGGTCAGGGAAAGGAGACCCAGTACTTC.

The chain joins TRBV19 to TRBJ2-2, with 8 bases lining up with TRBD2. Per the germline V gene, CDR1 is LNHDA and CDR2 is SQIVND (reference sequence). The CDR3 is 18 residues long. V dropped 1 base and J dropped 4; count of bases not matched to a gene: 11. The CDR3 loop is CASSIATGTRVFTGELFF. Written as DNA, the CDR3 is TGTGCCAGTAGTATAGCCACGGGGACTAGGGTTTTCACCGGGGAGCTGTTTTTT. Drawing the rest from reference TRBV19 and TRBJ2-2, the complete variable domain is DGGITQSPKYLFRKEGQNVTLSCEQNLNHDAMYWYRQDPGQGLRLIYYSQIVNDFQKGDIAEGYSVSREKKESFPLTVTSAQKNPTAFYLCASSIATGTRVFTGELFFGEGSRLTVL.

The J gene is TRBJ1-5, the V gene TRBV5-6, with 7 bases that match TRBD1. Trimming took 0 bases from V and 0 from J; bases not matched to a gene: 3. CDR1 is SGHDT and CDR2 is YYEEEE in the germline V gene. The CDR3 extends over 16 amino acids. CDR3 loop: CASSLGRGYSNQPQHF. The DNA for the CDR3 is TGTGCCAGCAGCTTGGGCAGGGGGTATAGCAATCAGCCCCAGCATTTT.

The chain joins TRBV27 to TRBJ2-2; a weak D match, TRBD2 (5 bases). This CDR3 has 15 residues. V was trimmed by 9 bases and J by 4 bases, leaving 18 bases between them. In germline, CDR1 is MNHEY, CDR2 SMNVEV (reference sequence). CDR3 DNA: TGTGCCAGTTCCCGAGGGAGTTTTGGCACCGGGGAGCTGTTTTTT. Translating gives CASSRGSFGTGELFF.

This CDR3 reads CASSYSWDTYHEQYF. The CDR3 DNA reads TGTGCCAGCAGTTACTCATGGGACACGTACCACGAGCAGTACTTC. This rearrangement joins TRBV6-5 to TRBJ2-7; possibly TRBD1 for D (6 bases). Germline V gene lookup returns CDR1 MNHEY and CDR2 SVGAGI. The CDR3 has 15 amino acids. V lost 0 bases to trimming and J lost 5 bases, with 14 bases between them.

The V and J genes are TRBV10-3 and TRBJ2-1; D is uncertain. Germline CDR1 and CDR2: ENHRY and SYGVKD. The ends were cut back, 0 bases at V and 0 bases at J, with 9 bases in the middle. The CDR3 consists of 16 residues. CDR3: CAISESPPGSYNEQFF. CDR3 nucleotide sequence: TGTGCCATCAGTGAGTCGCCTCCGGGCTCCTACAATGAGCAGTTCTTC.

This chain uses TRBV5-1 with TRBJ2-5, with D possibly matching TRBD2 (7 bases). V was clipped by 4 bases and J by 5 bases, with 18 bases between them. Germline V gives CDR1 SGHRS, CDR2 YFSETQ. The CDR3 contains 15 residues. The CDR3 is CASSVGVQGGETQYF. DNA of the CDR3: TGCGCCAGCAGCGTTGGTGTACAGGGAGGGGAGACCCAGTACTTC.

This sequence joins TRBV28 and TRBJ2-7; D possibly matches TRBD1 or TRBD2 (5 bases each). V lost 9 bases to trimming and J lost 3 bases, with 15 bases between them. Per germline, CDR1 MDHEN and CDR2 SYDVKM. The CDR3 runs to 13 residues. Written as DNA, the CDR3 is TGTGCCAGTCAGACGGGACCCTTCTACGAGCAGTACTTC. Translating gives CASQTGPFYEQYF.

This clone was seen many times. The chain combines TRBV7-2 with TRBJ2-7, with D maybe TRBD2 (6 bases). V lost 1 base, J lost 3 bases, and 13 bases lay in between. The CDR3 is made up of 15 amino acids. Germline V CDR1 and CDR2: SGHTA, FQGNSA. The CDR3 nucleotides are TGTGCCAGCAGCTTAGAGTGGGCGGGGCTCTACGAGCAGTACTTC. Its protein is CASSLEWAGLYEQYF.

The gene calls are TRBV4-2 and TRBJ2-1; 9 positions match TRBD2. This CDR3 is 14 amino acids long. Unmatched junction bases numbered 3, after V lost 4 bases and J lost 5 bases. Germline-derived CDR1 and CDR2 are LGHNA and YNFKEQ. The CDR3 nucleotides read TGTGCCAGCAGCCCGACTAGCGGCAACAATGAGCAGTTCTTC. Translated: CASSPTSGNNEQFF.